These T cell receptor beta chains were read from a single sample in a study of blood T cells in healthy people across ages. TCRdb ran MiXCR on the 5' RACE reads and lists one entry per CDR3 protein. The sample lists about 1.6 million distinct CDR3 sequences; 34% were seen once. Input material: blood. All receptors come from a woman younger than 45 in good health. The CDR3 runs from the conserved cysteine through the conserved F or W. A D gene is named only where the DNA matches it firmly. Some rows mark clone size as missing; the rest say once, few, many or name a class of expanded clone.

D gene: -; J gene: TRBJ1-1; V gene: TRBV7-8; clone size: -; CDR3 protein: CASSPRRGTEAFF; CDR3 DNA: TGTGCCAGCAGCCCCCGGCGGGGTACTGAAGCTTTCTTT
D gene: -; J gene: TRBJ2-7; V gene: TRBV2; clone size: -; CDR3 protein: CASSLQRVINYEQYF; CDR3 DNA: TGTGCCAGCAGCCTTCAGCGGGTGATAAACTACGAGCAGTACTTC
D gene: TRBD2; J gene: TRBJ2-7; V gene: TRBV29-1; clone size: many; CDR3 protein: CSVLRLAGGEQYF; CDR3 DNA: TGCAGCGTCCTACGACTAGCGGGAGGCGAGCAGTACTTC
D gene: TRBD2; J gene: TRBJ2-1; V gene: TRBV5-1; clone size: many; CDR3 protein: CASSLESSGGVFNEQFF; CDR3 DNA: TGCGCCAGCAGCTTGGAGTCTAGCGGGGGCGTATTCAATGAGCAGTTCTTC
D gene: -; J gene: TRBJ1-2; V gene: TRBV15; clone size: -; CDR3 protein: CATGGGKNMYGYTF; CDR3 DNA: TGTGCCACCGGAGGGGGAAAAAACATGTATGGCTACACCTTC
D gene: -; J gene: TRBJ2-1; V gene: TRBV12-3/TRBV12-4; clone size: few; CDR3 protein: CASSTLEPVRNEQFF; CDR3 DNA: TGTGCCAGCAGTACCCTAGAGCCTGTGAGGAATGAGCAGTTCTTC
D gene: -; J gene: TRBJ2-1; V gene: TRBV28; clone size: -; CDR3 protein: CASTPVSGEFEQFF; CDR3 DNA: TGTGCCAGCACCCCCGTTTCCGGGGAGTTTGAGCAGTTCTTC
D gene: TRBD2; J gene: TRBJ2-3; V gene: TRBV4-2; clone size: -; CDR3 protein: CASSLPGLAGGTSTDTQYF; CDR3 DNA: TGTGCCAGCAGTCTTCCGGGACTAGCGGGGGGTACTAGCACAGATACGCAGTATTTT
D gene: -; J gene: TRBJ2-3; V gene: TRBV7-9; clone size: -; CDR3 protein: CASTAGGARTDTQYF; CDR3 DNA: TGTGCCAGCACCGCCGGCGGGGCCCGCACAGATACGCAGTATTTT
D gene: -; J gene: TRBJ2-5; V gene: TRBV5-1; clone size: -; CDR3 protein: CASSSPPVGSQETQYF; CDR3 DNA: TGCGCCAGCAGCTCCCCCCCCGTGGGGAGCCAAGAGACCCAGTACTTC
D gene: -; J gene: TRBJ1-2; V gene: TRBV14; clone size: few; CDR3 protein: CASSQLQANYGYTF; CDR3 DNA: TGTGCCAGCAGCCAGCTCCAGGCTAACTATGGCTACACCTTC